One and the same sample provided the 31 T cell receptor beta chains below, sequenced in a study of T cell responses to AZD1222 COVID-19 vaccine. Libraries were prepared by immunoSEQ multiplex PCR; TCRdb keeps only in-frame clonotypes and omits some of them. This table holds 100,000 to 130,000 clones, roughly 86% found once. The source material was peripheral blood, sampled on day 0 of AZD1222 vaccination. Every receptor here comes from an adult in good health.

The chain combines TRBV6-5 with TRBJ1-1, with 8 positions matching TRBD1. The V segment lost 2 bases and the J segment 10 bases; nucleotides outside the gene matches: 6. The CDR3 has 13 residues. The germline V gene has CDR1 MNHEY and CDR2 SVGAGI. DNA for the CDR3: TGTGCCAGCAGTTACCACGACAGGGGCAGAGCTTTCTTT. As protein: CASSYHDRGRAFF.

This clone has only one observation. The gene calls are TRBV5-4 and TRBJ2-7; 7 nucleotides agree with TRBD1. Germline loops: CDR1 SGHNT, CDR2 YYREEE (reference sequence). This CDR3 has 15 amino acids. J lost 3 bases, V lost 3 bases, and 9 bases had no gene match. CDR3: CASSSFSTGDYEQYF. The DNA for the CDR3 is TGTGCCAGCAGCTCGTTTTCTACAGGGGACTACGAGCAGTACTTC.

V and J are TRBV15 and TRBJ1-2; 10 nucleotides align to TRBD1. This CDR3 contains 13 residues. Per germline, CDR1 LNHNV and CDR2 YYDKDF (reference sequence). V trimming: 5 bases; J trimming: 12 bases; junction bases outside the gene matches: 9. CDR3 DNA sequence: TGTGCCACCAGCGACCGGGACAGGGGAGTCAACACCTTC. This codes for CATSDRDRGVNTF.

This rearrangement joins TRBV5-1 to TRBJ1-1, with unresolved D. The ends were cut back, 4 bases at V and 5 bases at J, with 9 bases in the middle. Germline V lookup: CDR1 SGHRS, CDR2 YFSETQ. The CDR3 length is 12 residues. This chain's CDR3 is CASSATDTEAFF. The CDR3 DNA reads as TGCGCCAGCAGCGCCACAGATACTGAAGCTTTCTTT.

V gene TRBV7-2 combines with J gene TRBJ2-3, with D possibly TRBD2 on 6 matching bases. CDR3 length: 16 residues. The germline V gene has CDR1 SGHTA and CDR2 FQGNSA. Trimming left V 5 bases short and J 0 bases short, with 15 bases between. The CDR3 DNA is TGTGCCAGCAGCCCGAGCTGGGGGGTGAGCACAGATACGCAGTATTTT. Amino acid sequence: CASSPSWGVSTDTQYF.

The V and J genes are TRBV11-3 and TRBJ2-1, with 13 bases fitting TRBD2. The CDR3 covers 17 residues. Trimming took 5 bases from V and 4 from J; bases not matched to a gene: 8. Germline assignment: CDR1 SGHNT and CDR2 YENEEA. The CDR3, as DNA: TGTGCCAGCAGCCCAGGGACTAGCGGGGTGGGTTACAATGAGCAGTTCTTC. It translates to CASSPGTSGVGYNEQFF.

V and J are TRBV11-3 and TRBJ2-5; the D is unclear. Germline V gene lookup returns CDR1 SGHNT and CDR2 YENEEA. This CDR3 is built from 13 residues. Trimming took 1 base from V and 5 from J, leaving 8 bases between them. The DNA of the CDR3 is TGTGCCAGCAGCTTAGGGTTGTCGGAGACCCAGTACTTC. Its translation is CASSLGLSETQYF.

The rearrangement joins TRBV7-2 to TRBJ2-3, with TRBD1 matching 10 bases. Germline-derived CDR1 and CDR2 are SGHTA and FQGNSA. The junction had 4 bases not matched to a gene; V was cut back by 4 bases and J by 3 bases. The CDR3 consists of 15 residues. Here the CDR3 reads CASSSRDRGTDTQYF. In nucleotides, the CDR3 is TGTGCCAGCAGCTCCCGGGACAGGGGAACAGATACGCAGTATTTT.

This clone was detected only a few times. The chain links TRBV6-5 to TRBJ2-7; D remains unclear. Germline CDR1 reads MNHEY; CDR2 reads SVGAGI. The CDR3 is 15 residues long. The V end was cut by 8 bases, the J end by 0 bases, with 17 bases between. The CDR3 sequence: CASAPGPLSSYEQYF. In DNA, the CDR3 is TGTGCCAGCGCCCCCGGCCCACTAAGCTCCTACGAGCAGTACTTC.

J is TRBJ1-1 and V is TRBV7-2, with D perhaps matching TRBD1 (5 bases). V was shortened by 5 bases and J by 0 bases, with 10 bases between the two germline ends. In germline, CDR1 is SGHTA, CDR2 FQGNSA. CDR3 length: 14 residues. For the CDR3, the DNA is TGTGCCAGCAGCCCGCAGGGATTGAACACTGAAGCTTTCTTT. Residues: CASSPQGLNTEAFF.

The table lists this clone with a count of one. The chain recombines TRBV7-6 with TRBJ2-7, with TRBD2 as a possible D gene (5 bases). From germline, CDR1 is SGHVS and CDR2 FNYEAQ. This CDR3 contains 14 residues. Trimming cost V 5 bases and J 3 bases, with 14 bases left between them. CDR3 sequence reads: CASSDAGAGYEQYF. CDR3 nucleotide sequence: TGTGCCAGCAGCGATGCCGGCGCGGGCTACGAGCAGTACTTC.

The chain couples TRBV11-2 to TRBJ1-5; D is unresolved. There are 14 residues in the CDR3. Trimming removed 1 base at V and 2 bases at J, with 6 bases between. Germline CDR1 SGHAT, CDR2 FQNNGV. Here the CDR3 reads CASSLGAGNQPQHF. DNA of the CDR3: TGTGCCAGCAGCTTAGGGGCGGGCAATCAGCCCCAGCATTTT.

The V and J genes are TRBV4-1 and TRBJ1-4, with D possibly matching TRBD1 (6 bases). This CDR3 contains 14 residues. The V gene lost 0 bases and the J gene lost 7 bases, with 9 bases spanning the gap. From germline, CDR1 is MGHRA and CDR2 YSYEKL. The CDR3 protein is CASSQEGRGEKLFF. CDR3 bases: TGCGCCAGCAGCCAAGAAGGCAGGGGTGAAAAACTGTTTTTT.

V and J are TRBV29-1 and TRBJ2-3, with D possibly being TRBD2 (5 bases). Germline CDR1 reads SQVTM; CDR2 reads ANQGSEA. The length of the CDR3 is 13 residues. The ends were cut back, 6 bases at V and 0 bases at J, with 10 bases in the middle. The chain's CDR3 is CSVEVTSTDTQYF. The CDR3 DNA reads as TGCAGCGTGGAGGTCACAAGCACAGATACGCAGTATTTT.

The chain carries TRBV12-3 or TRBV12-4 and TRBJ1-2; no firm D call. V was cut by 3 bases and J by 5 bases, with 7 bases left in between. CDR3 length: 12 amino acids. The CDR3 DNA reads TGTGCCAGCAGTTTGCAGCGGTATGGCTACACCTTC. Its translation is CASSLQRYGYTF.

V gene TRBV3-1 (or the pseudogene TRBV3-2) combines with J gene TRBJ1-6; the D gene is possibly TRBD1 (6 bases). This CDR3 has 15 amino acids. V lost 2 bases and J lost 7, with 12 bases in between. Germline V gene lookup returns CDR1 LGHDT and CDR2 YNNKEL (reference sequence). CDR3 protein: CASSQMAGVNSPLHF. DNA for the CDR3: TGTGCCAGCAGCCAAATGGCAGGGGTAAATTCACCCCTCCACTTT.

The chain has TRBV11-2 and TRBJ2-1; D is tentatively TRBD1 or TRBD2 (6 bases each). This CDR3 has 18 amino acids. Germline CDR1 is SGHAT and CDR2 is FQNNGV. Trimming pared 7 bases from V and 0 bases from J, leaving 22 bases between. This CDR3 reads CASIGAGGRTSSYNEQFF. The CDR3 DNA reads TGTGCCAGCATAGGTGCCGGGGGCAGGACCAGCTCCTACAATGAGCAGTTCTTC.

The chain links TRBV11-3 to TRBJ1-1; tentatively, D is TRBD1 (5 bases). The V gene lost 4 bases and the J gene lost 1 base, with 10 bases spanning the gap. The CDR3 runs 14 residues. Germline CDR1 reads SGHNT; CDR2 reads YENEEA. The CDR3 nucleotides are TGTGCCAGCAGCTGGGGACCGAGGAACACTGAAGCTTTCTTT. Translating it yields CASSWGPRNTEAFF.

V gene TRBV19 combines with J gene TRBJ1-2; 9 bases align to TRBD1. The CDR3 runs 16 residues. V lost 3 bases to trimming and J lost 4 bases; unmatched junction nucleotides: 9. Germline V gene sequence: CDR1 LNHDA, CDR2 SQIVND (reference sequence). Here the CDR3 reads CASSIPTGGGIYGYTF. The CDR3 bases are TGTGCCAGTAGTATCCCGACAGGGGGTGGAATCTATGGCTACACCTTC.

The genes are TRBV7-2 and TRBJ1-1, with 9 bases lining up with TRBD1. This CDR3 region has 15 residues. Losses at the gene ends were 4 bases for V and 1 base for J; bases not matched to a gene: 4. Germline assignment: CDR1 SGHTA and CDR2 FQGNSA. This chain's CDR3 is CASSSGTGSNTEAFF. The CDR3, as DNA: TGTGCCAGCAGCTCTGGGACAGGGTCGAACACTGAAGCTTTCTTT.

V gene TRBV7-2 combines with J gene TRBJ1-3; 7 nucleotides align to TRBD1. From germline, CDR1 is SGHTA and CDR2 FQGNSA. This CDR3 has 17 amino acids. Trimming cost V 5 bases and J 4 bases; bases outside gene matches: 14. CDR3 in DNA: TGTGCCAGCAGCCCAACCTCAGGGGGACCTTACGGAAACACCATATATTTT. It specifies CASSPTSGGPYGNTIYF.

V usage is TRBV5-1 and J usage is TRBJ2-2; tentative D call: TRBD1 (5 bases). Germline V CDR1 and CDR2: SGHRS, YFSETQ. Trimming took off 1 base at V and 7 bases at J, with 11 bases between the two ends. The CDR3 is made up of 14 amino acids. The CDR3 region is CASSLFRDIGELFF. CDR3 bases: TGCGCCAGCAGCTTGTTCAGGGATATCGGGGAGCTGTTTTTT.

The rearrangement joins TRBV5-1 to TRBJ2-7; D not certain. CDR1 SGHRS and CDR2 YFSETQ come from the germline V gene. V shed 3 bases and J shed 3 bases, with 19 bases lying between them. There are 16 residues in the CDR3. The CDR3 region has the DNA TGCGCCAGCAGCTCCACGAAGACGGTGGTTTACTACGAGCAGTACTTC. This encodes CASSSTKTVVYYEQYF.

The count of this clone is one. The J gene is TRBJ2-1, the V gene TRBV9; 9 nucleotides align to TRBD1. Trimming cost V 4 bases and J 13 bases; bases outside gene matches: 6. CDR3 length: 12 residues. The V gene's germline CDR1 is SGDLS and CDR2 YYNGEE. CDR3 DNA sequence: TGTGCCAGCAGCCCTCGACAGGGGGGACAGTTCTTC. Encoded protein: CASSPRQGGQFF.

The V call is TRBV6-1, the J call TRBJ2-7; 7 bases line up with TRBD1. The CDR3 extends over 14 amino acids. Germline V lookup: CDR1 MNHNS, CDR2 SASEGT. V was clipped by 2 bases and J by 3 bases; unmatched bases: 4. The CDR3 DNA reads TGTGCCAGCAGTGAAACGCCAGGGGGCTACGAGCAGTACTTC. Translated, it gives CASSETPGGYEQYF.

The CDR3 bases are TGTGCCAGTAGTATAGCCAATTGGGGCGAAGATGGCTACACCTTC. This codes for CASSIANWGEDGYTF. V gene TRBV19 combines with J gene TRBJ1-2, with D perhaps matching TRBD1 (5 bases). Trimming took 1 base from V and 6 from J, leaving 15 bases between them. The V gene's germline CDR1 is LNHDA and CDR2 SQIVND (reference sequence). CDR3 length equals 15 residues. The full variable domain, with the rest looked up from reference TRBV19 and TRBJ1-2, is DGGITQSPKYLFRKEGQNVTLSCEQNLNHDAMYWYRQDPGQGLRLIYYSQIVNDFQKGDIAEGYSVSREKKESFPLTVTSAQKNPTAFYLCASSIANWGEDGYTFGSGTRLTVV.

The V call is TRBV19, the J call TRBJ1-5; 8 bases match TRBD1. Germline V lookup: CDR1 LNHDA, CDR2 SQIVND (reference sequence). The CDR3 is made up of 16 amino acids. The V gene end was trimmed by 6 bases and the J gene end by 2 bases; junction bases not matched to a gene: 9. The CDR3 DNA follows: TGTGCCAGTAGGATGACAGGGGACGGGGGCAATCAGCCCCAGCATTTT. Encoded protein: CASRMTGDGGNQPQHF.

This clone showed up just once. The V and J genes are TRBV3-1 (or the pseudogene TRBV3-2) and TRBJ1-4; D ambiguous. Germline assignment: CDR1 LGHDT and CDR2 YNNKEL (reference sequence). The CDR3 covers 13 residues. V lost 5 bases to trimming and J lost 5 bases, with 9 bases between them. CDR3 nucleotides: TGTGCCAGCAGCGACCAGACAAATGAAAAACTGTTTTTT. Translation: CASSDQTNEKLFF.

As for this clone: Other DNA variants within this sample encode the same CDR3. V usage is TRBV7-2 and J usage is TRBJ2-3; 13 positions agree with TRBD2. The trim removed 5 bases at V and 5 bases at J, leaving 16 bases unmatched. The germline V gene has CDR1 SGHTA and CDR2 FQGNSA. There are 19 residues in the CDR3. Here the CDR3 DNA reads TGTGCCAGCAGCCCATCCTCACTAGCGGGGGGGGGCCGGGTAGATACGCAGTATTTT. Protein product: CASSPSSLAGGGRVDTQYF.

The chain carries TRBV24-1 and TRBJ2-7; D remains unclear. The V end was cut by 2 bases, the J end by 2 bases, with 9 bases between. The CDR3 sequence is 14 residues long. Germline V gene lookup returns CDR1 KGHDR and CDR2 SFDVKD. This chain's CDR3 is CATSDSGLTYEQYF. CDR3 DNA sequence: TGTGCCACCAGTGATTCAGGATTAACCTACGAGCAGTACTTC.

The chain has TRBV18 and TRBJ2-7; 12 bases match TRBD1. CDR3 length equals 15 residues. V shed 3 bases and J 5 bases; nucleotides not matched to a gene: 5. CDR1 and CDR2 (germline): KGHSH, LQKENI. The CDR3 nucleotides are TGTGCCAGCTCACCGTCGGGACAGGGGGCTAACGAGCAGTACTTC. This gives the protein CASSPSGQGANEQYF.